A selection of T cell receptor beta chains follows, all from one sample in a study of OX40 agonist ivuxolimab in advanced cancers. The method was immunoSEQ multiplex PCR; TCRdb's version includes in-frame clones alone and lacks a portion of them. The sample lists 65,000 to 70,000 clones, 80% to 85% occurring once. This material consisted of CD4+ or CD8+ T cells sorted from blood, taken in a trial of the OX40 agonist ivuxolimab. The source of these receptors is an adult with an advanced solid tumor such as melanoma, head and neck, liver or kidney cancer. The CDR3 runs from the conserved cysteine through the conserved F or W. D genes are given only for firm matches. Size tells how often a clone was seen (once, few, many) or the class of an expanded clone, and some rows leave it out.

J gene: TRBJ1-2
D gene: NA
V gene: TRBV5-1
clone size: NA
CDR3 protein: CASSLDPGLLYGYTF
CDR3 DNA: TGCGCCAGCAGCTTGGACCCGGGACTGTTGTATGGCTACACCTTC

J gene: TRBJ2-5
D gene: NA
V gene: TRBV6-5
clone size: NA
CDR3 protein: CASSYSLGEGETQYF
CDR3 DNA: TGTGCCAGCAGTTACTCACTGGGCGAGGGAGAGACCCAGTACTTC

J gene: TRBJ2-3
D gene: TRBD1
V gene: TRBV28
clone size: NA
CDR3 protein: CASSPTGTGFTDTQYF
CDR3 DNA: TGTGCCAGCAGCCCAACCGGGACAGGGTTCACAGATACGCAGTATTTT

J gene: TRBJ2-7
D gene: NA
V gene: TRBV19
clone size: NA
CDR3 protein: CASSNKRLGSEQYF
CDR3 DNA: TGTGCCAGTAGTAACAAGCGGCTTGGGAGCGAGCAGTACTTC

J gene: TRBJ2-3
D gene: TRBD1
V gene: TRBV19
clone size: NA
CDR3 protein: CASRDRVMSDTQYF
CDR3 DNA: TGTGCCAGTAGGGACAGGGTGATGTCAGATACGCAGTATTTT

J gene: TRBJ1-6
D gene: TRBD1
V gene: TRBV5-1
clone size: NA
CDR3 protein: CASSLIQGANSPLHF
CDR3 DNA: TGCGCCAGCAGCTTGATTCAGGGGGCGAATTCACCCCTCCACTTT

J gene: TRBJ1-2
D gene: NA
V gene: TRBV6-5
clone size: NA
CDR3 protein: CASSYSGVGSYTF
CDR3 DNA: TGTGCCAGCAGTTACTCAGGTGTTGGGAGCTACACCTTC

J gene: TRBJ1-1
D gene: NA
V gene: TRBV7-3
clone size: NA
CDR3 protein: CASSLTQDTEAFF
CDR3 DNA: TGTGCCAGCAGCTTAACACAGGACACTGAAGCTTTCTTT

J gene: TRBJ1-2
D gene: NA
V gene: TRBV7-2
clone size: NA
CDR3 protein: CASQTWNIGYTF
CDR3 DNA: TGTGCCAGCCAAACCTGGAACATTGGCTACACCTTC

J gene: TRBJ1-3
D gene: NA
V gene: TRBV5-1
clone size: NA
CDR3 protein: CASSRGSGNTIYF
CDR3 DNA: TGCGCCAGCAGTAGGGGCTCTGGAAACACCATATATTTT

J gene: TRBJ2-2
D gene: TRBD1
V gene: TRBV19
clone size: NA
CDR3 protein: CASSLWTGGIAGELFF
CDR3 DNA: TGTGCCAGTAGTCTTTGGACAGGGGGCATCGCCGGGGAGCTGTTTTTT

J gene: TRBJ2-3
D gene: NA
V gene: TRBV19
clone size: NA
CDR3 protein: CASSISSRGKPDTQYF
CDR3 DNA: TGTGCCAGTAGTATCTCCAGCAGGGGAAAACCAGATACGCAGTATTTT

J gene: TRBJ2-3
D gene: NA
V gene: TRBV29-1
clone size: NA
CDR3 protein: CSVATHNTDTQYF
CDR3 DNA: TGCAGCGTTGCTACCCATAACACAGATACGCAGTATTTT

J gene: TRBJ1-5
D gene: NA
V gene: TRBV15
clone size: NA
CDR3 protein: CATSNRGFVNQPQHF
CDR3 DNA: TGTGCCACCAGCAATCGTGGCTTTGTCAATCAGCCCCAGCATTTT

J gene: TRBJ1-2
D gene: NA
V gene: TRBV7-2
clone size: once
CDR3 protein: CASSHDYYGYTF
CDR3 DNA: TGTGCCAGCAGCCACGACTACTATGGCTACACCTTC

J gene: TRBJ1-2
D gene: NA
V gene: TRBV10-3
clone size: NA
CDR3 protein: CATYEWGYTF
CDR3 DNA: TGTGCCACTTACGAGTGGGGCTACACCTTC

J gene: TRBJ2-4
D gene: TRBD1
V gene: TRBV27
clone size: NA
CDR3 protein: CATGTGGNNIQYF
CDR3 DNA: TGTGCCACCGGGACAGGGGGTAACAACATTCAGTACTTC

J gene: TRBJ1-5
D gene: NA
V gene: TRBV7-2
clone size: NA
CDR3 protein: CASSLVPGGNQPQHF
CDR3 DNA: TGTGCCAGCAGCTTAGTCCCGGGCGGCAATCAGCCCCAGCATTTT

J gene: TRBJ1-1
D gene: NA
V gene: TRBV2
clone size: NA
CDR3 protein: CASGRDKVVNTEAFF
CDR3 DNA: TGTGCCAGCGGAAGGGACAAGGTAGTGAACACTGAAGCTTTCTTT

J gene: TRBJ2-5
D gene: NA
V gene: TRBV6-1
clone size: NA
CDR3 protein: CASSQPGGLQETQYF
CDR3 DNA: TGTGCCAGCAGTCAACCCGGGGGGCTCCAAGAGACCCAGTACTTC

J gene: TRBJ2-7
D gene: TRBD2
V gene: TRBV7-8
clone size: NA
CDR3 protein: CASSLQLAGRPREQYF
CDR3 DNA: TGTGCCAGCAGCTTACAACTAGCGGGCAGACCGCGGGAGCAGTACTTC

J gene: TRBJ2-3
D gene: NA
V gene: TRBV11-2
clone size: NA
CDR3 protein: CASSLGRPTDTQYF
CDR3 DNA: TGTGCCAGCAGCTTAGGACGGCCCACAGATACGCAGTATTTT

J gene: TRBJ1-3
D gene: NA
V gene: TRBV9
clone size: NA
CDR3 protein: CASSVDSSGGNTIYF
CDR3 DNA: TGTGCCAGCAGCGTAGATTCGTCAGGAGGAAACACCATATATTTT

J gene: TRBJ2-1
D gene: NA
V gene: TRBV7-2
clone size: NA
CDR3 protein: CASSPRRNEQFF
CDR3 DNA: TGTGCCAGCAGCCCCCGGCGGAATGAGCAGTTCTTC

J gene: TRBJ2-1
D gene: TRBD2
V gene: TRBV6-1
clone size: NA
CDR3 protein: CASSVSGGRNEQFF
CDR3 DNA: TGTGCCAGCAGTGTAAGCGGGGGCCGCAATGAGCAGTTCTTC

J gene: TRBJ1-2
D gene: TRBD1
V gene: TRBV29-1
clone size: NA
CDR3 protein: CSVADRDYGYTF
CDR3 DNA: TGCAGCGTTGCGGACAGGGACTATGGCTACACCTTC

J gene: TRBJ2-2
D gene: TRBD2
V gene: TRBV28
clone size: once
CDR3 protein: CASRPGGPTGELFF
CDR3 DNA: TGTGCCAGCAGACCGGGAGGGCCAACCGGGGAGCTGTTTTTT

J gene: TRBJ2-1
D gene: TRBD1
V gene: TRBV28
clone size: once
CDR3 protein: CASTLPRGHREQFF
CDR3 DNA: TGTGCCAGCACGCTGCCCAGGGGGCACCGTGAGCAGTTCTTC

J gene: TRBJ2-6
D gene: NA
V gene: TRBV28
clone size: NA
CDR3 protein: CASSKSLLTQSRANVLTF
CDR3 DNA: TGTGCCAGCAGTAAGTCCCTTCTGACACAAAGTCGGGCCAACGTCCTGACTTTC

J gene: TRBJ2-3
D gene: NA
V gene: TRBV7-9
clone size: NA
CDR3 protein: CASQADTQYF
CDR3 DNA: TGTGCCAGTCAAGCAGATACGCAGTATTTT

J gene: TRBJ2-7
D gene: TRBD2
V gene: TRBV2
clone size: NA
CDR3 protein: CASSEGTSGSYEQYF
CDR3 DNA: TGTGCCAGCAGTGAGGGGACTAGCGGCTCCTACGAGCAGTACTTC

J gene: TRBJ1-2
D gene: TRBD1
V gene: TRBV7-9
clone size: NA
CDR3 protein: CASSSDRGLIYGYTF
CDR3 DNA: TGTGCCAGCAGCTCCGACAGGGGGCTGATCTATGGCTACACCTTC

J gene: TRBJ2-1
D gene: TRBD2
V gene: TRBV10-3
clone size: few
CDR3 protein: CAISPGTRDYNEQFF
CDR3 DNA: TGTGCCATCAGCCCCGGGACTAGAGATTACAATGAGCAGTTCTTC

J gene: TRBJ2-1
D gene: TRBD2
V gene: TRBV10-2
clone size: NA
CDR3 protein: CASLGGAGGENEQFF
CDR3 DNA: TGCGCCAGCCTGGGTGGAGCGGGGGGTGAAAATGAGCAGTTCTTC

J gene: TRBJ2-6
D gene: NA
V gene: TRBV6-5
clone size: NA
CDR3 protein: CASSYSGANVLTF
CDR3 DNA: TGTGCCAGCAGTTACTCTGGGGCCAACGTCCTGACTTTC

J gene: TRBJ2-1
D gene: NA
V gene: TRBV5-1
clone size: NA
CDR3 protein: CASSHEAAEQFF
CDR3 DNA: TGCGCCAGCAGCCACGAAGCGGCCGAGCAGTTCTTC

J gene: TRBJ1-1
D gene: NA
V gene: TRBV6-6
clone size: NA
CDR3 protein: CASNQATQNTEAFF
CDR3 DNA: TGTGCCAGCAATCAAGCCACACAGAACACTGAAGCTTTCTTT